The 20 T cell receptor beta chains in this list originate from one sample, sequenced in a study of control samples from healthy donors and cancer patients. Profiling relied on immunoSEQ multiplex PCR, and the TCRdb table lists in-frame clones only, not all of them. The sample gives about 89,000 clones, around 85% of which show up once; roughly 2.1% is in the top ten. Sequenced input: blood. The origin of the receptors is a woman aged 40 to 50 in good health.

This clone was picked up a small number of times. This chain links TRBV25-1 with TRBJ2-5; tentatively, D is TRBD2 (6 bases). Trimming took off 7 bases at V and 4 bases at J, with 10 bases between the two ends. The CDR3 covers 12 residues. Germline CDR1 is MGHDK and CDR2 is SYGVNS. The CDR3 nucleotides read TGTGCCAGCACCGTGGGGGGAGAGACCCAGTACTTC. It encodes CASTVGGETQYF.

The chain uses TRBV2 and TRBJ2-5, with D perhaps TRBD2 (6 bases). Germline CDR1 and CDR2: SNHLY and FYNNEI. The CDR3 totals 15 residues. V shed 8 bases and J shed 2 bases, with 18 bases lying between them. CDR3 residues: CASRGFGTSQETQYF. In DNA form, the CDR3 reads TGTGCCAGCCGGGGGTTTGGGACCTCGCAAGAGACCCAGTACTTC.

CDR3 DNA: TGTGCCAGTCGGACAGGGCCCGGGGAGCTGTTTTTT. This codes for CASRTGPGELFF. This chain joins TRBV19 and TRBJ2-2; 8 bases agree with TRBD1. The length of the CDR3 is 12 residues. J lost 6 bases, V lost 8 bases, and 2 bases had no gene match. The V gene's germline CDR1 is LNHDA and CDR2 SQIVND (reference sequence). The complete variable domain, with remaining parts taken from reference TRBV19 and TRBJ2-2, reads DGGITQSPKYLFRKEGQNVTLSCEQNLNHDAMYWYRQDPGQGLRLIYYSQIVNDFQKGDIAEGYSVSREKKESFPLTVTSAQKNPTAFYLCASRTGPGELFFGEGSRLTVL.

The rearrangement links TRBV6-5 to TRBJ2-5, with D perhaps matching TRBD1 (7 bases). This CDR3 is built from 16 residues. Trimming took 2 bases from V and 5 from J, leaving 18 bases between them. Germline V gene lookup returns CDR1 MNHEY and CDR2 SVGAGI. The CDR3 DNA sequence: TGTGCCAGCAGTTACACCCGGACAGGCGGAGGGGAGACCCAGTACTTC. It yields the protein CASSYTRTGGGETQYF.

This clone has only a few counts. The V gene is TRBV4-2, the J gene TRBJ1-1; no clear D. Germline assignment: CDR1 LGHNA and CDR2 YNFKEQ. Trimming removed 4 bases at V and 1 base at J, with 13 bases between. The CDR3 has 15 residues. The CDR3 DNA reads TGTGCCAGCAGCCGTGACTGGACTACGAACACTGAAGCTTTCTTT. Its translation: CASSRDWTTNTEAFF.

This sequence joins TRBV7-2 and TRBJ1-3, with no clear D. Germline V gene lookup returns CDR1 SGHTA and CDR2 FQGNSA. The CDR3 consists of 16 residues. V lost 1 base and J 4 bases, leaving 14 bases between the germline ends. The DNA for the CDR3 is TGTGCCAGCAGCTTAGGGGTGTCCCTGAGAGGAAACACCATATATTTT. Its translation: CASSLGVSLRGNTIYF.

The table lists this clone with a few counts. The CDR3 is CASSIWGSNQPQHF. The CDR3 DNA reads TGTGCCAGTAGTATCTGGGGGAGCAATCAGCCCCAGCATTTT. The gene calls are TRBV19 and TRBJ1-5; a possible D gene is TRBD1 (5 bases). The CDR3 runs 14 residues. V lost 3 bases, J lost 1 base, and 7 bases lay in between. Germline V gene sequence: CDR1 LNHDA, CDR2 SQIVND (reference sequence).

The chain couples TRBV10-3 to TRBJ1-2; 12 positions match TRBD1. V lost 2 bases, J lost 8 bases, and 6 bases stayed unmatched. Per germline, CDR1 ENHRY and CDR2 SYGVKD. The CDR3 extends over 15 amino acids. The CDR3: CAISEPGQGAEGYTF. CDR3 bases: TGTGCCATCAGTGAGCCGGGACAGGGGGCGGAAGGCTACACCTTC.

The genes are TRBV30 and TRBJ2-3; 7 positions agree with TRBD1. This CDR3 comprises 12 residues. The V segment lost 5 bases and the J segment 3 bases; nucleotides outside the gene matches: 2. Germline V gives CDR1 GTSNPN, CDR2 SVGIG (reference sequence). The CDR3 DNA follows: TGTGCCTGGGGGACAGAGACAGATACGCAGTATTTT. Translating gives CAWGTETDTQYF.

In DNA form, the CDR3 reads TGTGCCAGCAGCCCGGGACAGGGGCATCGAAATGAGCAGTTCTTC. As protein: CASSPGQGHRNEQFF. The chain links TRBV7-6 to TRBJ2-1; TRBD1 aligns across 10 bases. CDR3 size: 15 residues. Germline V gives CDR1 SGHVS, CDR2 FNYEAQ. With V trimmed by 5 bases and J by 7 bases, 8 bases remained unmatched.

The chain is built from TRBV12-3 or TRBV12-4 and TRBJ1-1; D is undetermined. The CDR3 has 12 amino acids. V lost 2 bases and J 11 bases, leaving 12 bases between the germline ends. The CDR3 sequence is CASSLMRVGAFF. As DNA, the CDR3 is TGTGCCAGCAGTTTAATGAGGGTAGGGGCTTTCTTT.

V usage is TRBV10-3 and J usage is TRBJ2-2; either TRBD1 or TRBD2 may fit D (5 bases each). Germline V lookup: CDR1 ENHRY, CDR2 SYGVKD. This CDR3 comprises 17 residues. With 0 bases removed from V and 1 base from J, the gap between germline ends came to 12 bases. The CDR3 protein is CAISESGDGLNTGELFF. The CDR3 bases are TGTGCCATCAGTGAGTCGGGGGACGGATTGAACACCGGGGAGCTGTTTTTT.

This clone was observed a single time. V usage is TRBV27 and J usage is TRBJ2-1, with a weak D call TRBD2 (6 bases). This CDR3 comprises 16 residues. V dropped 6 bases and J dropped 8 bases, with 23 bases sitting between them. Germline CDR1 MNHEY, CDR2 SMNVEV (reference sequence). The CDR3 region has the DNA TGTGCCAGCAGCCTAGGGTGGCTTGGAGGGAGCTATGAGCAGTTCTTC. It translates to CASSLGWLGGSYEQFF.

The rearrangement uses TRBV7-2 and TRBJ1-1, with a possible D match to TRBD1 (6 bases). Trimming removed 4 bases at V and 5 bases at J, with 17 bases between. Germline V gives CDR1 SGHTA, CDR2 FQGNSA. The CDR3 consists of 15 residues. The CDR3 DNA sequence: TGTGCCAGCAGCTATCGATTAGGGGGGAGTACTGAAGCTTTCTTT. Its protein is CASSYRLGGSTEAFF.

V and J are TRBV14 and TRBJ2-1; no definite D call. The germline V gene has CDR1 SGHDN and CDR2 FVKESK. The CDR3 sequence is 16 residues long. The ends were cut back, 0 bases at V and 4 bases at J, with 13 bases in the middle. The CDR3 protein is CASSQDRPGFYNEQFF. DNA of the CDR3: TGTGCCAGCAGCCAAGATAGACCCGGGTTTTACAATGAGCAGTTCTTC. Drawing the rest from reference TRBV14 and TRBJ2-1, the complete variable domain is EAGVTQFPSHSVIEKGQTVTLRCDPISGHDNLYWYRRVMGKEIKFLLHFVKESKQDESGMPNNRFLAERTGGTYSTLKVQPAELEDSGVYFCASSQDRPGFYNEQFFGPGTRLTVL.

The chain combines TRBV14 with TRBJ2-1, with no clear D. This CDR3 is 16 amino acids long. Trimming stripped 0 bases from V and 6 bases from J, with 15 bases between. Germline-derived CDR1 and CDR2 are SGHDN and FVKESK. CDR3 nucleotide sequence: TGTGCCAGCAGCCAAGAAATGCCTAATTGGGGCAATGAGCAGTTCTTC. Encoded protein: CASSQEMPNWGNEQFF.

This clone has only a few counts. This chain connects TRBV3-1 (or the pseudogene TRBV3-2) to TRBJ2-1; a possible D gene is TRBD2 (6 bases). V dropped 1 base and J dropped 6 bases, with 16 bases sitting between them. The CDR3 length is 16 residues. Germline V gives CDR1 LGHDT, CDR2 YNNKEL (reference sequence). CDR3 in amino acids: CASSQGFSRAGNEQFF. The DNA for the CDR3 is TGTGCCAGCAGCCAAGGGTTCTCGCGAGCGGGCAATGAGCAGTTCTTC.

The chain is built from TRBV6-6 and TRBJ2-1; TRBD1 agrees at 7 bases. Trimming removed 6 bases from V and 2 bases from J; junction bases left unmatched: 4. Germline V CDR1 and CDR2: MNHNY, SVGAGI (reference sequence). This CDR3 has 14 residues. The CDR3 spells CASREGQPYNEQFF. Here the CDR3 DNA reads TGTGCCAGCAGAGAGGGACAGCCCTACAATGAGCAGTTCTTC.

The gene calls are TRBV15 and TRBJ2-3, with TRBD2 matching over 8 bases. The CDR3 runs to 16 residues. Germline CDR1 is LNHNV and CDR2 is YYDKDF (reference sequence). V gave up 1 base and J gave up 5 bases; unmatched junction bases: 8. The CDR3 loop is CATSRGRGGPEDTQYF. CDR3 coding DNA: TGTGCCACCAGCAGAGGACGGGGGGGCCCGGAAGATACGCAGTATTTT.

The rearrangement links TRBV3-1 (or the pseudogene TRBV3-2) to TRBJ1-2; D is uncertain. V was pared by 0 bases and J by 4 bases, with 21 bases between. The CDR3 runs 18 residues. CDR1 is LGHDT, CDR2 YNNKEL, per germline (reference sequence). CDR3 amino acids: CASSQDNPWEGPSYGYTF. DNA of the CDR3: TGTGCCAGCAGCCAAGACAACCCATGGGAGGGCCCCAGCTATGGCTACACCTTC.